The TCR beta chain described here comes from a study of cytomegalovirus exposure and HLA in healthy donors. For the study at large: An earlier analysis identified 117 million unique TCR beta sequences in 150 million to 200 million T cells.

As to this clone: The antigen is undetermined. A read error may produce the germline difference seen at one junction end.

Overall study results and limits: Rarity characterized most TCR sequences, yet some public TCRs appeared in many donors. In a later analysis, TCR beta V- and J-gene trimming showed a link to a missense DCLRE1C variant.

PCR used 60 Vbeta primers and 13 Jbeta primers. Clones were read by immunoSEQ multiplex PCR, and TCRdb kept only the in-frame ones, dropping some. The sample consists of 200,000 to 250,000 clones, around 80% of them appearing once. This clonotype was sampled from a woman aged 60-75 years in good health and CMV-seropositive. The sequenced sample was PBMCs.

CDR3 nucleotides: TGTGCTAGCAGCCCCGGGGGGAGCTCCTACAATGAGCAGTTCTTC. Its protein product is CASSPGGSSYNEQFF. J is TRBJ2-1 and V is TRBV7-7; 7 nucleotides match TRBD2. The CDR3 runs 15 residues. Germline CDR1 is SSHAT and CDR2 is FNYEAQ (reference sequence).